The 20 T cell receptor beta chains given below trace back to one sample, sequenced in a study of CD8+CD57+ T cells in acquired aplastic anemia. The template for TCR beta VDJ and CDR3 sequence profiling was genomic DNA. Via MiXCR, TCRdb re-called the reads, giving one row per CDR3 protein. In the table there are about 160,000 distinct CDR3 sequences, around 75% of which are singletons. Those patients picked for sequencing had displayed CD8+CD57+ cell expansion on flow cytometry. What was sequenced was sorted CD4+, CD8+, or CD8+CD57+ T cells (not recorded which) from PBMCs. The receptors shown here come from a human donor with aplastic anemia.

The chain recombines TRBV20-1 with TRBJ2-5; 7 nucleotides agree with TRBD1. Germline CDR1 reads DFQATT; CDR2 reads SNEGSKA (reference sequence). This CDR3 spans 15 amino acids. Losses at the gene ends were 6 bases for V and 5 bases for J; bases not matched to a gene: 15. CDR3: CSATGDGTSSETQYF. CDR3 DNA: TGCAGTGCAACAGGGGACGGGACCTCCTCGGAGACCCAGTACTTC.

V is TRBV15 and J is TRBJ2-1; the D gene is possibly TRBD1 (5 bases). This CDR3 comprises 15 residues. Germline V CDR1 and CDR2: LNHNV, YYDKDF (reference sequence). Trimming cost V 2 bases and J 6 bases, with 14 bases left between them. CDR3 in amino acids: CATSRRGSSINEQFF. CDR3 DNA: TGTGCCACCAGCAGAAGGGGATCAAGCATCAATGAGCAGTTCTTC.

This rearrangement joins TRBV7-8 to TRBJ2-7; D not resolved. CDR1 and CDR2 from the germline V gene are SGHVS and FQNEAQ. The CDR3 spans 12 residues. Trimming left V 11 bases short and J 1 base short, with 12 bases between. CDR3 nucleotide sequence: TGTGCCGGCTCCCCTCCTTCCTACGAGCAGTACTTC. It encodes CAGSPPSYEQYF.

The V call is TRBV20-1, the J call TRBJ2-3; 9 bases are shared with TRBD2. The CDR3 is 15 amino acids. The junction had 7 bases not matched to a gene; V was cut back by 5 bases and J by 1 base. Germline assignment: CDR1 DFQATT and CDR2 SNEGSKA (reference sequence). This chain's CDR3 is CSAEGLAGGTDTQYF. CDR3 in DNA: TGCAGTGCTGAGGGATTAGCGGGGGGCACAGATACGCAGTATTTT.

CDR3 in DNA: TGTGCCAGCAGTCTAGACAGGAAAGCTTTCTTT. Protein: CASSLDRKAFF. V and J are TRBV2 and TRBJ1-1; a possible D gene is TRBD1 (6 bases). Trimming shortened V by 5 bases and J by 9 bases, and 10 bases separated the two germline ends. Germline V lookup: CDR1 SNHLY, CDR2 FYNNEI. The CDR3 runs to 11 residues.

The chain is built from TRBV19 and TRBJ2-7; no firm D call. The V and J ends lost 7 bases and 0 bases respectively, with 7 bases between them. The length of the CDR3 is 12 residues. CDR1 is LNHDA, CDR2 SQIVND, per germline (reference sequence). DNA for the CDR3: TGTGCCAGTATCTCGAGCTCCTACGAGCAGTACTTC. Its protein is CASISSSYEQYF.

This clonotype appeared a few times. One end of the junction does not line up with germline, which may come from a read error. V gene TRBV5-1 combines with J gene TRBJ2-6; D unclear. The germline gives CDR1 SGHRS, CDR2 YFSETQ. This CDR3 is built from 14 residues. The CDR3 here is CASSFLTGANVLTF. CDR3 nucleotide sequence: TGTGCCAGCAGCTTCCTGACTGGGGCCAACGTCCTGACTTTC.

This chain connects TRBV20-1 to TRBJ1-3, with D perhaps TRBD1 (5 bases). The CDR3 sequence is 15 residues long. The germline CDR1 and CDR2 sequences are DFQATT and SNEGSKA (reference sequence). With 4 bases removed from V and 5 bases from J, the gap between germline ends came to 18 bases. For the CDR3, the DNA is TGCAGTGCTACCAGCTCAGGGAGCGGGAGAAACACCATATATTTT. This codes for CSATSSGSGRNTIYF.

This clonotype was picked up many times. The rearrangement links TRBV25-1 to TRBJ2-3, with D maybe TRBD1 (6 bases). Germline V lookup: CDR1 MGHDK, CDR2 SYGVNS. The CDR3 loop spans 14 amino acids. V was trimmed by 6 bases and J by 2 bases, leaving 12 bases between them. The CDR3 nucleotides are TGTGCCAGCAGGCATCCAGGGGCCACAGATACGCAGTATTTT. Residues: CASRHPGATDTQYF.

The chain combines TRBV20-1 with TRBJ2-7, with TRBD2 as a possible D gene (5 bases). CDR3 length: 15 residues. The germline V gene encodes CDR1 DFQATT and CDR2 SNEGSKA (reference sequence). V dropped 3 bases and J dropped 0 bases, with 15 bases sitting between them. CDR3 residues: CSARGDGVHSYEQYF. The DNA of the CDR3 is TGCAGTGCTAGGGGTGACGGGGTCCACTCCTACGAGCAGTACTTC.

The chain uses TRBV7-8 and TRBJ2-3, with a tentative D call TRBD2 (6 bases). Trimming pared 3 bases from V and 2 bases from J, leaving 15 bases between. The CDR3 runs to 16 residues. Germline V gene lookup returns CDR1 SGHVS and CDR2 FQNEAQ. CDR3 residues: CASSLGPGLNTDTQYF. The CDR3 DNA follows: TGTGCCAGCAGCTTGGGGCCGGGACTCAACACAGATACGCAGTATTTT.

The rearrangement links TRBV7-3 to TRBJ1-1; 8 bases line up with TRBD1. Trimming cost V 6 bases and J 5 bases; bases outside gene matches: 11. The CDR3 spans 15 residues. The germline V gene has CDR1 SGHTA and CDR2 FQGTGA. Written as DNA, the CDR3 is TGTGCCAGCAGATCTAATGGACAGGGTCGGACTGAAGCTTTCTTT. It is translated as CASRSNGQGRTEAFF.

The CDR3 spells CASRSGTSGRAHEQYF. The CDR3 region has the DNA TGTGCCAGCAGATCCGGGACTAGCGGGAGGGCGCACGAGCAGTACTTC. V usage is TRBV25-1 and J usage is TRBJ2-7; TRBD2 aligns across 16 bases. CDR1 is MGHDK and CDR2 is SYGVNS in the germline V gene. CDR3 length: 16 amino acids. J gave up 5 bases and V 6 bases, and 7 bases lay outside the gene matches.

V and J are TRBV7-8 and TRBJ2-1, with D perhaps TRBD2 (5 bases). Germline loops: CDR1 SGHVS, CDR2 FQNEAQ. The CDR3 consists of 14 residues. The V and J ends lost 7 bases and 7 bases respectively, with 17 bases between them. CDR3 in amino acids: CASIPFGVQNEQFF. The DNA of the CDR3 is TGTGCCAGCATCCCATTCGGGGTCCAAAATGAGCAGTTCTTC.

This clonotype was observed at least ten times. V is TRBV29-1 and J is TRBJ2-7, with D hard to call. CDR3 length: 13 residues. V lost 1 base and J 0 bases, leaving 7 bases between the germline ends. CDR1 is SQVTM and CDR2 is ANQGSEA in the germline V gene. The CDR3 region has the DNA TGCAGCGTTGAAGGGGGTACCTCCTACGAGCAGTACTTC. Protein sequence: CSVEGGTSYEQYF.

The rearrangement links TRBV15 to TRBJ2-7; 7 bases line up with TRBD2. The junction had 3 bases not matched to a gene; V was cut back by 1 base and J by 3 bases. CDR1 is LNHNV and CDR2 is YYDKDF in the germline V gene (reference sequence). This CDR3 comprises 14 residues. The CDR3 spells CATSRAGGDYEQYF. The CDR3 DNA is TGTGCCACCAGCAGAGCGGGGGGAGACTACGAGCAGTACTTC. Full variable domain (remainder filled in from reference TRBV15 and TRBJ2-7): DAMVIQNPRYQVTQFGKPVTLSCSQTLNHNVMYWYQQKSSQAPKLLFHYYDKDFNNEADTPDNFQSRRPNTSFCFLDIRSPGLGDTAMYLCATSRAGGDYEQYFGPGTRLTVT.

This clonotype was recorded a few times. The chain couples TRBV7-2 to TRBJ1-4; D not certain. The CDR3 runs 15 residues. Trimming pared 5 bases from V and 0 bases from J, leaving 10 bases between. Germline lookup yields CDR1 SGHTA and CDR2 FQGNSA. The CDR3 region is CASSLYTTTNEKLFF. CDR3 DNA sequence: TGTGCCAGCAGCCTTTACACCACAACTAATGAAAAACTGTTTTTT.

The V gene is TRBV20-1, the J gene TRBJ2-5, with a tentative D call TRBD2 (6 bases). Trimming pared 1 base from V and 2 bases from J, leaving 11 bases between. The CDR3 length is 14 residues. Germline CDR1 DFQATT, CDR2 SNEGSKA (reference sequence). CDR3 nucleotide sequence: TGCAGTGCTAGAGCAGTCGGGGGTCAAGAGACCCAGTACTTC. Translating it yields CSARAVGGQETQYF.

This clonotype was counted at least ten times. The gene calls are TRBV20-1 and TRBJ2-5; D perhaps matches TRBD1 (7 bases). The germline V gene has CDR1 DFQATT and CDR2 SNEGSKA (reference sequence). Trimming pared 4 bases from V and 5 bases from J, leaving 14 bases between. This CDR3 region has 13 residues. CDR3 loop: CSAKRLGGETQYF. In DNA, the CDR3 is TGCAGTGCTAAAAGACTAGGGGGCGAGACCCAGTACTTC.

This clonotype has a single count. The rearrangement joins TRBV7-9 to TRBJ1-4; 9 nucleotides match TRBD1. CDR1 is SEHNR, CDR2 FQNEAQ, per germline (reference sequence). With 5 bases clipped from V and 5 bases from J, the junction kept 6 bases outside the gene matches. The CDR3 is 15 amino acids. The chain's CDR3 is CASSAGQGGNEKLFF. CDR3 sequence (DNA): TGTGCCAGCAGCGCGGGACAGGGTGGAAATGAAAAACTGTTTTTT.